The 30 T cell receptor beta chains presented below share a single source sample, sequenced in a study of shared clonotypes between healthy human individuals. Only in-frame clones appear in the TCRdb table, and some are missing; sequencing was by immunoSEQ multiplex PCR. The sample lists about 2.4 million clones; over 85% were seen once. The sample was naive CD4+ T cells sorted from blood. Subset noted: CD45RA+ positively selected. These receptors all come from a man aged 18 to 35 in good health.

This clone has just one count. This chain links TRBV6-5 with TRBJ2-7; D uncertain. The germline gives CDR1 MNHEY, CDR2 SVGAGI. This CDR3 contains 14 residues. Trimming cost V 0 bases and J 7 bases, with 13 bases left between them. In nucleotides, the CDR3 is TGTGCCAGCAGTTACTCTTTAGGAGTAGAAGAGCAGTACTTC. Translation gives CASSYSLGVEEQYF.

The rearrangement uses TRBV30 and TRBJ1-2, with D unresolved. Germline V CDR1 and CDR2: GTSNPN, SVGIG (reference sequence). The CDR3 spans 13 residues. Trimming stripped 4 bases from V and 2 bases from J, with 11 bases between. CDR3 sequence reads: CAWTHTLNYGYTF. The CDR3 DNA is TGTGCCTGGACCCACACGCTCAACTATGGCTACACCTTC.

The V gene is TRBV30, the J gene TRBJ1-2; 7 nucleotides line up with TRBD1. Germline trimming cut 3 bases from V and 2 bases from J; bases unmatched to any gene: 9. CDR1 is GTSNPN and CDR2 is SVGIG in the germline V gene (reference sequence). This CDR3 is 15 amino acids long. This CDR3 is CAWRPSYRGNYGYTF. The CDR3 DNA reads TGTGCCTGGAGACCATCCTACAGGGGAAACTATGGCTACACCTTC.

This chain connects TRBV7-9 to TRBJ1-4, with 12 bases lining up with TRBD1. Germline CDR1 and CDR2: SEHNR and FQNEAQ (reference sequence). The J segment lost 5 bases and the V segment lost 5 bases, leaving 9 bases of the junction unmatched. This CDR3 spans 17 amino acids. DNA of the CDR3: TGTGCCAGCAGCGGGGGACAGGGGGCAGGTAAAAATGAAAAACTGTTTTTT. Encoded protein: CASSGGQGAGKNEKLFF.

The rearrangement uses TRBV7-2 and TRBJ2-2; unclear D gene. From germline, CDR1 is SGHTA and CDR2 FQGNSA. Trimming pared 4 bases from V and 7 bases from J, leaving 13 bases between. CDR3 size: 14 residues. CDR3 sequence reads: CASSSRTAGGELFF. The CDR3 coding sequence is TGTGCCAGCAGCTCCCGGACCGCCGGCGGGGAGCTGTTTTTT.

The chain recombines TRBV2 with TRBJ2-3, with no clear D. Germline values: CDR1 SNHLY, CDR2 FYNNEI. The CDR3 sequence is 14 residues long. V was shortened by 6 bases and J by 2 bases, with 12 bases between the two germline ends. CDR3 sequence (DNA): TGTGCCAGCAGCCCCCTCGTCACCACAGATACGCAGTATTTT. The encoded protein is CASSPLVTTDTQYF. Variable domain in full (rest from reference TRBV2 and TRBJ2-3): EPEVTQTPSHQVTQMGQEVILRCVPISNHLYFYWYRQILGQKVEFLVSFYNNEISEKSEIFDDQFSVERPDGSNFTLKIRSTKLEDSAMYFCASSPLVTTDTQYFGPGTRLTVL.

J is TRBJ2-7 and V is TRBV10-3; the match to TRBD2 covers 8 bases. The CDR3 loop spans 14 amino acids. The V and J ends lost 10 bases and 6 bases, in that order; junction bases with no gene match: 14. Germline V gives CDR1 ENHRY, CDR2 SYGVKD. The CDR3 nucleotides read TGTGCCACCATTTCGACCCCAGGGACTAGCGAGCAGTACTTC. Translation gives CATISTPGTSEQYF.

In this sample, this clone turned up a few times. The chain has TRBV19 and TRBJ1-5; D remains unclear. This CDR3 region has 13 residues. CDR1 and CDR2 from the germline V gene are LNHDA and SQIVND (reference sequence). V was shortened by 8 bases and J by 5 bases, with 13 bases between the two germline ends. The DNA for the CDR3 is TGTGCCAGTGGTTGGACTGAAGATCAGCCCCAGCATTTT. Amino acid sequence: CASGWTEDQPQHF.

This clone occurred a few times. V is TRBV28 and J is TRBJ2-7; 12 nucleotides line up with TRBD1. Germline V gene data show CDR1 as MDHEN and CDR2 as SYDVKM. The CDR3 is 15 amino acids. Trimming at V came to 5 bases and at J to 6 bases, leaving 8 bases not matched to a gene. This CDR3 reads CASSTPGTGGPEQYF. In DNA, the CDR3 is TGTGCCAGCAGTACCCCCGGGACAGGGGGCCCCGAGCAGTACTTC.

The chain uses TRBV5-1 and TRBJ2-6; D ambiguous. Trimming took off 0 bases at V and 0 bases at J, with 4 bases between the two ends. The CDR3 runs to 15 residues. Germline CDR1 SGHRS, CDR2 YFSETQ. The CDR3 sequence is CASSLDISGANVLTF. In DNA, the CDR3 is TGCGCCAGCAGCTTGGATATCTCTGGGGCCAACGTCCTGACTTTC.

J is TRBJ1-2 and V is TRBV19, with 12 positions matching TRBD1. Germline values: CDR1 LNHDA, CDR2 SQIVND (reference sequence). The CDR3 has 16 amino acids. V shed 0 bases and J 2 bases; nucleotides not matched to a gene: 1. The CDR3 is CASSIDGTGGNYGYTF. CDR3 sequence (DNA): TGTGCCAGTAGTATAGACGGGACAGGGGGCAACTATGGCTACACCTTC.

The chain employs TRBV9 and TRBJ2-3, with D perhaps matching TRBD1 or TRBD2 (5 bases each). Germline CDR1 and CDR2: SGDLS and YYNGEE. This CDR3 contains 14 residues. V was cut by 2 bases and J by 4 bases, with 11 bases left in between. CDR3 sequence: CASSVGRIPDTQYF. For the CDR3, the DNA is TGTGCCAGCAGCGTGGGACGTATCCCAGATACGCAGTATTTT.

The J gene is TRBJ2-7, the V gene TRBV6-1; no reliable D call. CDR3 length equals 14 residues. V lost 6 bases to trimming and J lost 9 bases, with 21 bases between them. The germline V gene encodes CDR1 MNHNS and CDR2 SASEGT. The CDR3 DNA reads TGTGCCAGCAGACACAGCGACTTATTTCTGGTGCAGTACTTC. Amino acids: CASRHSDLFLVQYF.

The chain uses TRBV10-2 and TRBJ1-3, with 9 positions matching TRBD1. V shed 8 bases, J shed 2 bases, and the junction held 7 bases outside the gene matches. There are 15 residues in the CDR3. Per germline, CDR1 WSHSY and CDR2 SAAADI. The CDR3 DNA reads TGCGCCAGCGGACAGGGGCTCTCTCCTGGAAACACCATATATTTT. Translated, it gives CASGQGLSPGNTIYF.

The chain has TRBV5-1 and TRBJ2-3; 8 nucleotides line up with TRBD1. CDR1 and CDR2 (germline): SGHRS, YFSETQ. Trimming cost V 1 base and J 6 bases; bases outside gene matches: 4. The CDR3 extends over 14 amino acids. CDR3 amino acids: CASSLRQGMDTQYF. DNA for the CDR3: TGCGCCAGCAGCTTGAGACAGGGGATGGATACGCAGTATTTT.

This chain joins TRBV9 and TRBJ2-2; TRBD1 matches 7 bases. J gave up 2 bases and V 0 bases, and 1 base lay outside the gene matches. Germline V CDR1 and CDR2: SGDLS, YYNGEE. The CDR3 is 15 amino acids. The CDR3 protein is CASSVGDRNTGELFF. Written as DNA, the CDR3 is TGTGCCAGCAGCGTAGGGGACAGAAACACCGGGGAGCTGTTTTTT.

V usage is TRBV9 and J usage is TRBJ2-2; D might be TRBD1 or TRBD2, each matching 5 bases. Looked up from germline, CDR1 is SGDLS and CDR2 is YYNGEE. There are 14 residues in the CDR3. Trimming pared 4 bases from V and 8 bases from J, leaving 15 bases between. The DNA for the CDR3 is TGTGCCAGCAGCCTTACTTCAGGGACGGGGGAGCTGTTTTTT. It is translated as CASSLTSGTGELFF.

The V call is TRBV12-2, the J call TRBJ2-5; TRBD1 is the table's D call and was not checked against the DNA. TRBV12-2 is classified as a pseudogene. CDR3 length: 17 amino acids. The CDR3 protein is CASRLVRRDRGQETQYF. CDR3 nucleotide sequence: TGTGCAAGTCGCTTAGTACGGCGGGACAGGGGACAAGAGACCCAGTACTTC.

This chain uses TRBV10-2 with TRBJ2-3; 8 bases match TRBD2. The V segment lost 9 bases and the J segment 5 bases; nucleotides outside the gene matches: 7. This CDR3 is built from 13 residues. The germline V gene has CDR1 WSHSY and CDR2 SAAADI. CDR3 protein: CASRERERDTQYF. The CDR3 region has the DNA TGCGCCAGTCGCGAGCGGGAGAGAGATACGCAGTATTTT.

The V and J genes are TRBV21-1 and TRBJ2-1; the D segment call TRBD1 is taken from the table without a DNA check. TRBV21-1 constitutes a pseudogene. The CDR3 length is 14 residues. The CDR3 DNA sequence: TGTGCCAGCAGCAAAGAATCCAGGGACAATGAGCAGTTCTTC. It is translated as CASSKESRDNEQFF.

This chain uses TRBV5-1 with TRBJ2-3; perhaps TRBD2 as D (6 bases). The CDR3 covers 14 residues. V was cut by 4 bases and J by 15 bases, with 24 bases left in between. CDR1 and CDR2 (germline): SGHRS, YFSETQ. CDR3: CASSPGVVIALEYF. For the CDR3, the DNA is TGCGCCAGCAGCCCGGGGGTTGTGATCGCCTTGGAATATTTT.

The J gene is TRBJ1-2, the V gene TRBV28, with 9 bases matching TRBD1. The junction had 16 bases not matched to a gene; V was cut back by 6 bases and J by 2 bases. CDR1 and CDR2 from the germline V gene are MDHEN and SYDVKM. This CDR3 is built from 18 residues. CDR3 sequence: CASSFNPPGQGLNYGYTF. For the CDR3, the DNA is TGTGCCAGCAGCTTTAACCCTCCGGGACAGGGACTAAACTATGGCTACACCTTC.

V gene TRBV10-2 combines with J gene TRBJ1-1, with TRBD1 as a possible D gene (6 bases). Trimming removed 7 bases from V and 0 bases from J, with 12 bases in between. CDR3 length equals 14 residues. Germline CDR1 and CDR2: WSHSY and SAAADI. The CDR3 reads CASTGQLMNTEAFF. CDR3 in DNA: TGCGCCAGCACTGGACAGCTCATGAACACTGAAGCTTTCTTT.

This chain joins TRBV7-8 and TRBJ1-2, with D possibly TRBD1 on 6 matching bases. In germline, CDR1 is SGHVS, CDR2 FQNEAQ. This CDR3 is 11 amino acids long. Trimming removed 7 bases from V and 10 bases from J, with 13 bases in between. CDR3 in DNA: TGTGCCAGCACTCATGGGGGCCTCTACACCTTC. Its protein is CASTHGGLYTF.

The V call is TRBV4-1, the J call TRBJ2-1, with 7 bases lining up with TRBD1. The CDR3 is 16 residues long. The ends lost 0 bases at V and 7 bases at J; junction bases unmatched: 9. The germline gives CDR1 MGHRA, CDR2 YSYEKL. The CDR3 nucleotides read TGCGCCAGCAGCCAAGAGCCAGGGGGTAATGGGAATGAGCAGTTCTTC. Protein product: CASSQEPGGNGNEQFF.

The chain recombines TRBV10-3 with TRBJ2-7, with TRBD1 identical over 10 bases. Germline CDR1 is ENHRY and CDR2 is SYGVKD. Germline trimming cut 11 bases from V and 7 bases from J; bases unmatched to any gene: 17. The length of the CDR3 is 15 residues. CDR3 region: CAAKSGTGDAGEQYF. The CDR3 bases are TGTGCCGCCAAATCCGGGACAGGGGACGCGGGGGAGCAGTACTTC.

The rearrangement joins TRBV27 to TRBJ1-3, with D hard to call. Germline V gives CDR1 MNHEY, CDR2 SMNVEV (reference sequence). This CDR3 comprises 16 residues. Trimming took off 6 bases at V and 0 bases at J, with 15 bases between the two ends. CDR3 DNA sequence: TGTGCCAGCAGCCGAAGGCTACAGCCCTCTGGAAACACCATATATTTT. Encoded protein: CASSRRLQPSGNTIYF.

This clone appeared a single time. The chain is built from TRBV18 and TRBJ2-7; D uncertain. The germline V and J ends were trimmed by 1 base and 7 bases, with 11 bases remaining between them. The germline V gene encodes CDR1 KGHSH and CDR2 LQKENI. The CDR3 is 13 residues long. The CDR3 region is CASSPLLSEEQYF. The CDR3 nucleotides read TGTGCCAGCTCACCACTACTCTCGGAGGAGCAGTACTTC.

V usage is TRBV7-3 and J usage is TRBJ2-1; either TRBD1 or TRBD2 may supply D (5 bases each). V lost 5 bases, J lost 7 bases, and 21 bases lay in between. This CDR3 is 16 amino acids long. Per germline, CDR1 SGHTA and CDR2 FQGTGA. CDR3 sequence: CASSKHQGPTGNEQFF. The CDR3 DNA follows: TGTGCCAGCAGCAAGCACCAGGGCCCTACGGGGAATGAGCAGTTCTTC. Supplemented by reference TRBV7-3 and TRBJ2-1, the full variable domain reads GAGVSQTPSNKVTEKGKYVELRCDPISGHTALYWYRQSLGQGPEFLIYFQGTGAADDSGLPNDRFFAVRPEGSVSTLKIQRTERGDSAVYLCASSKHQGPTGNEQFFGPGTRLTVL.

The chain employs TRBV25-1 and TRBJ2-2; D call uncertain. The V and J ends lost 2 bases and 0 bases respectively, with 10 bases between them. Germline V gene lookup returns CDR1 MGHDK and CDR2 SYGVNS. This CDR3 is 16 amino acids long. CDR3 residues: CASSEQRLANTGELFF. CDR3 nucleotides: TGTGCCAGCAGTGAACAACGGCTCGCGAACACCGGGGAGCTGTTTTTT.